This TCR beta chain was identified in a study of vaccination and CD4 T cells after COVID-19. The wider study: Two of the convalescents were Hispanic, and the group consisted of six males and four females. Cells were stimulated with overlapping spike peptides from SARS-CoV-2, HCoV-NL63, HCoV-OC43 and HCoV-229E.

The treatment: approximately nine-day PBMC culture with coronavirus spike peptide pools or control peptides (ViraFEST assay). There are a few counts of this clonotype. Antigen: not known. This CDR3 comprises 17 residues. An Oncomine TCR Beta short-read assay was used to sequence the DNA from cultured CD4+ T cells. Genomic DNA was taken out of cultured CD4+ T cells by extraction. TCRdb re-derived calls from the PCR reads in MiXCR, one entry per CDR3 protein. The sample shows about 15,000 distinct CDR3 sequences, 50% to 75% of them seen only once. Study-wide points: For convalescent patients, 304 of the 307 vaccine-specific clones analyzed were classified as spike mono-reactive.

This clonotype originated in a human donor who had recovered from COVID-19. The chain has TRBV21-1 and TRBJ1-2; TRBD1 is the table's D call and was not checked against the DNA. TRBV21-1 is labeled a pseudogene. The sequenced sample consisted of CD4+ T cells from blood, cultured in vitro. The CDR3 DNA sequence: TGTGCCAGCAGCAAAGATGGGACAGGGGGCCTAGGCTATGGCTACACCTTC. Translating gives CASSKDGTGGLGYGYTF.